Listed below are T cell receptor beta chains from one sample, sequenced in a study of T cell responses to AZD1222 COVID-19 vaccine. TCRdb keeps only in-frame clones here, not all; method: immunoSEQ multiplex PCR. The top ten clones hold 1% of a sample with approximately 220,000 clones, 90% to 95% of them seen once. Sequencing used peripheral blood, obtained on day 0 of MenACWY control vaccination. Every receptor here comes from an adult in good health. Both conserved end residues are part of each CDR3. A D gene is named only where the DNA matches it firmly. A row's size may be missing; if present it is once, few, many or a size class.

len,d_gene,v_gene,abundance,j_gene,CDR3nt,CDR3aa
13,.,TRBV30,.,TRBJ1-2,TGTGCCTGGAGTGTTTTATCGGGCTATGGCTACACCTTC,CAWSVLSGYGYTF
15,TRBD2,TRBV6-5,.,TRBJ2-7,TGTGCCAGCAGGCTCCGGGGACTAAACTCCTACGAGCAGTACTTC,CASRLRGLNSYEQYF
21,TRBD1,TRBV6-2/TRBV6-3,.,TRBJ1-1,TGTGCCAGCAGTTATACGGGACAGGGAAGATGGGGATCTATTTTGAACACTGAAGCTTTCTTT,CASSYTGQGRWGSILNTEAFF
15,.,TRBV6-2/TRBV6-3,.,TRBJ1-1,TGTGCCAGCAGTTACGGTGGGGCAGGGAACACTGAAGCTTTCTTT,CASSYGGAGNTEAFF
15,.,TRBV5-4,.,TRBJ1-3,TGTGCCAGCAGCCCCGGCGGGGATTATGGAAACACCATATATTTT,CASSPGGDYGNTIYF
11,TRBD2,TRBV20-1,.,TRBJ2-1,TGCAGTGCTAGGGAGCGGGGTCAGCAGTTCTTC,CSARERGQQFF
14,.,TRBV28,.,TRBJ1-2,TGTGCCAGCAGGGACGGACCCTCTAACTATGGCTACACCTTC,CASRDGPSNYGYTF
13,TRBD1,TRBV5-1,.,TRBJ2-7,TGCGCCAGCAGTTTAGACAGGGCTCGCGAGCAGTACTTC,CASSLDRAREQYF
15,.,TRBV18,.,TRBJ1-4,TGTGCCAGCTCACCACTCCAGGCGATTAATGAAAAACTGTTTTTT,CASSPLQAINEKLFF
15,.,TRBV5-1,.,TRBJ1-6,TGCGCCAGCAGCACTGGACCCACCTCGGATTCACCCCTCCACTTT,CASSTGPTSDSPLHF
13,.,TRBV7-9,.,TRBJ1-1,TGTGCCAGCATATCGGGGGCGCGAACTGAAGCTTTCTTT,CASISGARTEAFF
14,.,TRBV6-6,.,TRBJ2-2,TGTGCCAGCAGTTTCTCAATACACACCGGGGAGCTGTTTTTT,CASSFSIHTGELFF
16,TRBD1,TRBV19,.,TRBJ2-2,TGTGCCAGTAGTATGGGACAGGGGCGCTACACCGGGGAGCTGTTTTTT,CASSMGQGRYTGELFF
14,.,TRBV5-1,once,TRBJ2-5,TGCGCCAGCAGCTTGGGTAGAGGGGGAGAGACCCAGTACTTC,CASSLGRGGETQYF
17,.,TRBV7-8,.,TRBJ2-2,TGTGCCAGCAGCTTCTTTCATTCAAATCGAGGCACCGGGGAGCTGTTTTTT,CASSFFHSNRGTGELFF
15,.,TRBV11-2,.,TRBJ2-2,TGTGCCAGCAGCTTTATTACTCGAGACACCGGGGAGCTGTTTTTT,CASSFITRDTGELFF
15,TRBD1,TRBV6-5,.,TRBJ1-5,TGTGCCAGCAGCCTAGGGACAGGGGTCAATCAGCCCCAGCATTTT,CASSLGTGVNQPQHF
15,.,TRBV7-2,.,TRBJ2-3,TGTGCCAGCAGCTTAGGCGAGGGAATCACAGATACGCAGTATTTT,CASSLGEGITDTQYF
15,.,TRBV7-9,.,TRBJ1-6,TGTGCCAGCAGCTCCACCCGGCAGGGGTATTCACCCCTCCACTTT,CASSSTRQGYSPLHF
13,.,TRBV7-6,.,TRBJ1-2,TGTGCCAGCAGCTTATTAGGGAACTATGGCTACACCTTC,CASSLLGNYGYTF
15,.,TRBV5-4,.,TRBJ2-3,TGTGCCAGCAGCTTGGAGGGACCTAGCACAGATACGCAGTATTTT,CASSLEGPSTDTQYF